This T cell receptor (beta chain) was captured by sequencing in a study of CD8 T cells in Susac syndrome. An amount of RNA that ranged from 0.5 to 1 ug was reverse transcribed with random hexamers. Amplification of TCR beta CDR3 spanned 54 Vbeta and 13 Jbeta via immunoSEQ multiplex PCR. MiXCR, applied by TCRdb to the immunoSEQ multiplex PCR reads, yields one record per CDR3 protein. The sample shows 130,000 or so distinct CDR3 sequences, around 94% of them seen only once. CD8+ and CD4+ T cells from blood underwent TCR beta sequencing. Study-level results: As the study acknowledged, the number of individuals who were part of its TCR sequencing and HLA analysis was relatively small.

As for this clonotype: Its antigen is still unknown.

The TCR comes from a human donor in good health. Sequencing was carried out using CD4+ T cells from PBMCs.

DNA of the CDR3: TGTGCCAGCAGCACCGGGTCTGGAAACACCATATATTTT. Translating it yields CASSTGSGNTIYF. The chain couples TRBV6-6 to TRBJ1-3; no definite D call. Germline V CDR1 and CDR2: MNHNY, SVGAGI (reference sequence). The length of the CDR3 is 13 residues. V was shortened by 6 bases and J by 1 base, with 7 bases between the two germline ends.